A single sample gave rise to the 27 T cell receptor beta chains below, sequenced in a study of regulatory T cells in long-lasting Graves disease. In building TCR beta libraries, iRepertoire HTBI primers were used together with Arm-PCR of CDR3 regions. TCRdb analysed the multiplex PCR reads with MiXCR anew, one entry per CDR3 protein. There are 350,000 to 550,000 distinct CDR3 sequences in the sample; 11% to 15% occur only once, and approximately 17% lies in the top ten. Stated time point: newly diagnosed GD, antithyroid drugs for less than 3 months. PBMC-derived RNA was used for the TCR library. The sample also formed part of further work on T cells in Graves' hyperthyroidism and ophthalmopathy.

This material consisted of peripheral blood mononuclear cells (PBMCs), taken at new diagnosis, from a patient treated with antithyroid drugs. These receptor sequences come from a woman in her forties or fifties with Graves disease.

This sequence joins TRBV12-3 or TRBV12-4 and TRBJ2-1, with no clear D. Trimming removed 7 bases at V and 12 bases at J, with 19 bases between. This CDR3 spans 13 amino acids. The CDR3 nucleotides read TGTGCCAGCACCGACATGGCAGCAGAAGGGCAGTTCTTC. Translation gives CASTDMAAEGQFF.

This clonotype was observed many times. The rearrangement links TRBV29-1 to TRBJ2-3, with D possibly being TRBD2 (5 bases). This CDR3 spans 15 amino acids. CDR1 and CDR2 from the germline V gene are SQVTM and ANQGSEA. The V gene lost 0 bases and the J gene lost 2 bases, with 12 bases spanning the gap. CDR3 nucleotides: TGCAGCGTTGAAGATCCACTGACTAACACAGATACGCAGTATTTT. Its protein is CSVEDPLTNTDTQYF.

In its sample, this clonotype was seen once. A much larger clonotype is one base distant, so this may be a read error. V is TRBV12-3 or TRBV12-4 and J is TRBJ2-5; the match to TRBD2 covers 10 bases. Trimming cost V 7 bases and J 11 bases; bases outside gene matches: 16. The CDR3 runs 15 residues. The DNA for the CDR3 is TGTGCCAGCACCCCGACTAGCGGGCCCGACAATGAGCAGTACTTC. This encodes CASTPTSGPDNEQYF.

This clonotype was seen many times. The chain couples TRBV7-2 to TRBJ2-1, with a tentative D call TRBD1 (6 bases). From germline, CDR1 is SGHTA and CDR2 FQGNSA. The CDR3 spans 17 residues. Between the trimmed V and J ends, which lost 5 bases and 0 bases, there was a span of 17 bases. CDR3 sequence reads: CASSQPGHPSSYNEQFF. In nucleotides, the CDR3 is TGTGCCAGCAGCCAACCGGGACACCCGAGCTCCTACAATGAGCAGTTCTTC. Combining the CDR3 with reference TRBV7-2 and TRBJ2-1 gives the whole variable domain GAGVSQSPSNKVTEKGKDVELRCDPISGHTALYWYRQSLGQGLEFLIYFQGNSAPDKSGLPSDRFSAERTGGSVSTLTIQRTQQEDSAVYLCASSQPGHPSSYNEQFFGPGTRLTVL.

This clonotype was recorded at least ten times. The genes are TRBV27 and TRBJ2-7; 10 nucleotides align to TRBD1. The length of the CDR3 is 16 residues. The ends lost 2 bases at V and 2 bases at J; junction bases unmatched: 6. Germline V gene lookup returns CDR1 MNHEY and CDR2 SMNVEV (reference sequence). This chain's CDR3 is CASSLHSGTGAYEQYF. CDR3 bases: TGTGCCAGCAGTTTACACTCCGGGACAGGGGCCTACGAGCAGTACTTC.

This clonotype was observed at least ten times. The J gene is TRBJ2-7, the V gene TRBV6-1; D is unclear. The CDR3 contains 14 residues. CDR1 is MNHNS and CDR2 is SASEGT in the germline V gene. V was shortened by 6 bases and J by 3 bases, with 15 bases between the two germline ends. This CDR3 reads CASRRESLLYEQYF. CDR3 in DNA: TGTGCCAGCAGAAGGGAAAGTCTCCTCTACGAGCAGTACTTC.

This chain uses TRBV19 with TRBJ2-1, with D perhaps matching TRBD1 or TRBD2 (5 bases each). V gave up 3 bases and J gave up 3 bases, with 12 bases separating them. The CDR3 has 15 residues. CDR1 is LNHDA and CDR2 is SQIVND in the germline V gene (reference sequence). The CDR3 here is CASSIEPGRYNEQFF. The CDR3 DNA is TGTGCCAGTAGTATCGAACCGGGACGCTACAATGAGCAGTTCTTC.

This clonotype was seen only a few times. This chain's CDR3 is CSARSVGGAGGQPQHF. For the CDR3, the DNA is TGCAGTGCTAGAAGTGTCGGCGGGGCTGGAGGGCAGCCCCAGCATTTT. The chain recombines TRBV20-1 with TRBJ1-5; possible D gene TRBD1, 5 bases. The CDR3 has 16 residues. Germline values: CDR1 DFQATT, CDR2 SNEGSKA (reference sequence). V dropped 2 bases and J dropped 7 bases, with 21 bases sitting between them.

This clonotype was seen more than once but under ten times. This rearrangement joins TRBV12-3 or TRBV12-4 to TRBJ2-3; D may be TRBD2 (6 bases). The CDR3 is 14 amino acids. Between the trimmed V and J ends, which lost 7 bases and 0 bases, there was a span of 11 bases. CDR3 loop: CASTAGLSTDTQYF. The CDR3 DNA follows: TGTGCCAGCACGGCGGGGCTCAGCACAGATACGCAGTATTTT.

This clonotype has a count of ten or more. This chain links TRBV2 with TRBJ2-1; 9 positions match TRBD2. Germline values: CDR1 SNHLY, CDR2 FYNNEI. The CDR3 sequence is 15 residues long. V trimming: 1 base; J trimming: 4 bases; junction bases outside the gene matches: 2. The CDR3 here is CASSEGSGGYNEQFF. The CDR3 DNA sequence: TGTGCCAGCAGTGAAGGTAGCGGGGGTTACAATGAGCAGTTCTTC.

Ten or more counts support this clonotype. The chain uses TRBV28 and TRBJ2-7; 8 nucleotides align to TRBD2. Germline CDR1 and CDR2: MDHEN and SYDVKM. This CDR3 has 13 amino acids. V lost 5 bases to trimming and J lost 3 bases; unmatched junction nucleotides: 3. The CDR3 DNA is TGTGCCAGCAGTCCGGGACTAGACTACGAGCAGTACTTC. This encodes CASSPGLDYEQYF.

This clonotype was picked up many times. This rearrangement joins TRBV28 to TRBJ2-4; 16 positions match TRBD2. V was clipped by 4 bases and J by 7 bases; unmatched bases: 10. Germline V lookup: CDR1 MDHEN, CDR2 SYDVKM. There are 18 residues in the CDR3. DNA for the CDR3: TGTGCCAGCAGTTCTGCCGGGACTAGCGGGAGGGCCCGGAACATTCAGTACTTC. Amino acid sequence: CASSSAGTSGRARNIQYF.

This clonotype was seen ten or more times. The chain joins TRBV10-3 to TRBJ2-5; 8 nucleotides agree with TRBD1. This CDR3 is 15 amino acids long. CDR1 is ENHRY and CDR2 is SYGVKD in the germline V gene. Germline trimming cut 6 bases from V and 4 bases from J; bases unmatched to any gene: 10. CDR3 amino acids: CAISSKTGDGETQYF. DNA of the CDR3: TGTGCCATCAGCTCAAAGACAGGGGATGGAGAGACCCAGTACTTC.

Many counts were recorded for this clonotype. The chain is built from TRBV2 and TRBJ2-1; D is perhaps TRBD1 (5 bases). Germline CDR1 reads SNHLY; CDR2 reads FYNNEI. Deletions cut 2 bases from V and 3 bases from J, with 14 bases between. CDR3 length: 16 amino acids. The CDR3 DNA follows: TGTGCCAGCAGTGAAAATATGGCAGGGTACTACAATGAGCAGTTCTTC. This encodes CASSENMAGYYNEQFF.

This clonotype was observed a few times. The chain joins TRBV6-5 to TRBJ1-1; tentative D call: TRBD1 (5 bases). Germline V gene sequence: CDR1 MNHEY, CDR2 SVGAGI. The CDR3 sequence is 15 residues long. The germline V and J ends were trimmed by 0 bases and 1 base, with 9 bases remaining between them. CDR3 loop: CASSYSGGANTEAFF. In nucleotides, the CDR3 is TGTGCCAGCAGTTACTCGGGGGGAGCGAACACTGAAGCTTTCTTT.

This clonotype was seen ten or more times. The V and J genes are TRBV5-1 and TRBJ2-7, with a possible D match to TRBD1 (6 bases). Germline values: CDR1 SGHRS, CDR2 YFSETQ. This CDR3 region has 14 residues. V was pared by 4 bases and J by 1 base, with 12 bases between. DNA of the CDR3: TGCGCCAGCAGCCCCGGGACACCGTCCTACGAGCAGTACTTC. This codes for CASSPGTPSYEQYF.

This clonotype occurred many times. The rearrangement joins TRBV5-6 to TRBJ2-5; maybe TRBD2 (6 bases). The CDR3 covers 17 residues. In germline, CDR1 is SGHDT, CDR2 YYEEEE. Trimming removed 4 bases at V and 2 bases at J, with 21 bases between. This CDR3 is CASSRPEGRNRQETQYF. CDR3 nucleotides: TGTGCCAGCAGCCGCCCGGAGGGGCGAAACCGTCAAGAGACCCAGTACTTC.

This clonotype was observed many times. The rearrangement links TRBV27 to TRBJ1-5; TRBD1 agrees at 7 bases. Germline V gene lookup returns CDR1 MNHEY and CDR2 SMNVEV (reference sequence). This CDR3 is 16 amino acids long. V lost 0 bases, J lost 6 bases, and 8 bases stayed unmatched. CDR3 amino acids: CASSLSFPTGSQPQHF. CDR3 bases: TGTGCCAGCAGTTTATCGTTCCCGACAGGGAGTCAGCCCCAGCATTTT.

This clonotype was detected only a few times. The CDR3 is CASSDGGLSRYNEQFF. The CDR3 nucleotides read TGTGCCAGCAGCGACGGGGGACTCAGTCGCTACAATGAGCAGTTCTTC. The chain has TRBV6-1 and TRBJ2-1, with a weak D call TRBD2 (6 bases). The CDR3 runs 16 residues. CDR1 and CDR2 from the germline V gene are MNHNS and SASEGT. With 6 bases removed from V and 3 bases from J, the gap between germline ends came to 18 bases.

This clonotype was observed a few times. The chain uses TRBV28 and TRBJ1-1; no reliable D call. The CDR3 totals 15 residues. Germline loops: CDR1 MDHEN, CDR2 SYDVKM. The V gene lost 4 bases and the J gene lost 4 bases, with 16 bases spanning the gap. The CDR3 loop is CASSSAQAGSTEAFF. Here the CDR3 DNA reads TGTGCCAGCAGTTCGGCGCAGGCCGGGAGCACTGAAGCTTTCTTT.

This clonotype has ten or more counts. The rearrangement uses TRBV29-1 and TRBJ1-1, with no clear D. There are 13 residues in the CDR3. Per germline, CDR1 SQVTM and CDR2 ANQGSEA. V lost 1 base and J lost 2, with 8 bases in between. DNA for the CDR3: TGCAGCGTTGAAGGGCAACACAACACTGAAGCTTTCTTT. It specifies CSVEGQHNTEAFF.

This clonotype has a handful of counts. This chain links TRBV7-2 with TRBJ2-2, with D possibly called TRBD1 or TRBD2 (5 bases each). The germline gives CDR1 SGHTA, CDR2 FQGNSA. The CDR3 is made up of 17 amino acids. The V gene lost 5 bases and the J gene lost 2 bases, with 18 bases spanning the gap. The CDR3 DNA reads as TGTGCCAGCAGCCCAGGGCCGGGGCAGGGAAACACCGGGGAGCTGTTTTTT. Amino acid sequence: CASSPGPGQGNTGELFF.

This clonotype was found many times. The genes are TRBV2 and TRBJ2-2; no definite D call. The V end lost 5 bases, the J end lost 2 bases, and 15 bases lay between the germline ends. The germline CDR1 and CDR2 sequences are SNHLY and FYNNEI. The CDR3 runs 16 residues. CDR3 amino acids: CASSRRRTDNTGELFF. The CDR3 coding sequence is TGTGCCAGCAGTCGACGAAGAACTGATAACACCGGGGAGCTGTTTTTT. Full variable domain (rest looked up from reference TRBV2 and TRBJ2-2): EPEVTQTPSHQVTQMGQEVILRCVPISNHLYFYWYRQILGQKVEFLVSFYNNEISEKSEIFDDQFSVERPDGSNFTLKIRSTKLEDSAMYFCASSRRRTDNTGELFFGEGSRLTVL.

CDR3 sequence: CASSVTSQGTDTQYF. The DNA for the CDR3 is TGTGCCAGCAGCGTAACTAGCCAGGGCACAGATACGCAGTATTTT. This chain links TRBV5-5 with TRBJ2-3; D is perhaps TRBD2 (6 bases). V was pared by 4 bases and J by 1 base, with 13 bases between. This CDR3 contains 15 residues. Germline V CDR1 and CDR2: SGHKS, YYEKEE (reference sequence).

The sample holds many counts of this clonotype. The V call is TRBV10-3, the J call TRBJ2-2; D remains unclear. The CDR3 is made up of 11 amino acids. The V gene's germline CDR1 is ENHRY and CDR2 SYGVKD. V lost 3 bases, J lost 7 bases, and 3 bases lay in between. The CDR3 reads CAISDYGELFF. In DNA form, the CDR3 reads TGTGCCATCAGTGATTACGGGGAGCTGTTTTTT.

V gene TRBV19 combines with J gene TRBJ1-1; the D gene is possibly TRBD1 (5 bases). Germline V gene lookup returns CDR1 LNHDA and CDR2 SQIVND (reference sequence). Trimming removed 2 bases from V and 7 bases from J, with 8 bases in between. CDR3 length equals 12 residues. The DNA for the CDR3 is TGTGCCAGTAGTATAAAGGGGAGTGAAGCTTTCTTT. It specifies CASSIKGSEAFF.

The chain joins TRBV19 to TRBJ2-2; D is unclear. Trimming cost V 4 bases and J 4 bases, with 7 bases left between them. This CDR3 is 13 amino acids long. Germline V gene data show CDR1 as LNHDA and CDR2 as SQIVND (reference sequence). This CDR3 is CASSTTVTGELFF. CDR3 coding DNA: TGTGCCAGTAGTACCACGGTCACCGGGGAGCTGTTTTTT.